This T cell receptor beta chain was observed in a study of shared T cell receptors in the human thymus. Some clones are missing from TCRdb's copy, which holds only in-frame ones; the method was immunoSEQ multiplex PCR. Of about 380,000 clones listed, 85% to 95% are singletons. The CDR3 totals 11 residues. The chain links TRBV21-1 to TRBJ1-2. TRBV21-1 is designated a pseudogene. This TCR was recovered from a human donor. The sequencing input was thymocytes. The CDR3 region is CASPGNYGYTF. DNA for the CDR3: TGTGCCAGCCCCGGGAACTATGGCTACACCTTC.